This T cell receptor beta chain was recorded in a study of Graves' ophthalmopathy and Graves' hyperthyroidism (dated by TCRdb to between 2017 and 2018). In terms of the full investigation: Peripheral blood was collected at initial diagnosis, prior to any treatment. Following sample collection, hyperthyroidism patients were given methimazole at a starting dose of 30 mg daily, and ophthalmopathy patients were given high-dose intravenous methylprednisolone. For independent validation, a separate cohort was made up of approximately 18 hyperthyroidism patients plus 17 patients who later progressed from hyperthyroidism to ophthalmopathy. In over five hyperthyroidism patients, T-cell repertoires of thyroid tissue and blood were compared. The approximately 100 discovery patients were randomly divided into training and test sets at a 7:3 ratio. To tell Graves' ophthalmopathy apart from Graves' hyperthyroidism, and to predict which patients would progress to ophthalmopathy, the study relied on TCR beta repertoire signatures. In total, under 150 blood samples were TCR-sequenced: fewer than 50 ophthalmopathy, approximately 80 hyperthyroidism and some 17 hyperthyroidism-to-ophthalmopathy patients. To explore V-J signatures distinguishing ophthalmopathy from hyperthyroidism, a discovery set of roughly 100 patients (more than 40 ophthalmopathy, about 57 stable hyperthyroidism) was enrolled. Summary of the overall study and its limitations: In validation, the model predicted ophthalmopathy progression with 70.59% sensitivity and approximately 78% specificity; fewer than 15 predicted patients were CT-confirmed with GO in a median of 6.5 months. No statistical method was used to set the sample size in advance, and the investigators knew which group each participant was assigned to. In cross-validation, the 13-signature model distinguished ophthalmopathy from stable hyperthyroidism with just over 85% sensitivity and 81% to 82% specificity, while in the test set the corresponding values were 80% and 75%. Most of the expanded thyroid clonotypes with a frequency above 0.001 were also detected in blood, and it was suggested that the thyroid immune response may be reflected by blood repertoires.

For repertoire sequencing, the TCR beta CDR3 regions were amplified from RNA transcripts. The first round was an RT-PCR using HTBI primers with the Qiagen OneStep RT-PCR kit, and this first round was followed by a second-round multiplex PCR, then size selection and purification. Libraries were sequenced on an Illumina HiSeq2000 using paired-end 100 bp reads. The paper's data handling went like this. SOAPnuke was used to process the reads, removing any read that contained adapters or uncalled bases, had a mean Phred below 15, or lacked an exact match to the constant primer or identifier. High-quality paired reads were merged with COPE v1.2.5. Each unique nucleotide sequence was defined as a clonotype, and clonotypes were aligned to IMGT TRB V, D and J references with MiTCR v1.1. The analysis was limited to V-J combinations with a frequency above 0.0001, which together covered around 99% of the repertoires. For each V-J combination, a TCR clonal expansion and chaos score was defined as F50 clonal expansion divided by the chaos observed in the TCRdist matrix. Features were reduced by Welch's t-statistics and random forest to 10 to 15 V-J combinations, which fed a naive Bayes classifier. Thyroid-blood repertoire similarity was quantified with the Morisita-Horn index. In-frame beta chains were kept once TCRdb had trimmed the public reads at Q25 with fastp and called clones with MiXCR. Each record represents a unique CDR3 protein, reported with the most common genes and DNA among its rows. TCRdb, not the original authors, processed these V and J calls. This sample is represented by hundreds of thousands of distinct CDR3 sequences; about 20% of them were singletons. Roughly 6.9% of the sample is held by the ten biggest clonotypes.

A patient counted as having stable hyperthyroidism if there was no progression to ophthalmopathy within 18 months of follow-up. Hyperthyroidism patients were newly diagnosed, were aged 18 to 65 years, and had a disease duration under 2 months. Patients were excluded if they had other autoimmune diseases, uncontrolled infections, pregnancy or lactation. Clinical symptoms, serum thyroxine, TRAb, thyroid ultrasound and orbital computed tomography were used for diagnosis. Ficoll-Paque density gradient centrifugation was used to isolate PBMCs from around 9.1 ml of fresh peripheral blood. Total RNA was extracted with Trizol reagent and quality-checked on an Agilent 2100 Bioanalyzer. Germline trimming amounts to 1 base on V and 4 bases on J, with 2 as the count of junction bases outside the gene matches. Looking up the germline V gene (reference sequence) yields CDR1 LNHDA and CDR2 SQIVND. The CDR3 runs 15 residues from the cysteine to the phenylalanine. Only the CDR3 DNA is retained, 45 bases long and in frame from the first base.

This clonotype was detected many times. Its specific antigen is unknown. Base qualities are missing; no much larger clone stands one base away. The origin of this receptor is a young woman with stable Graves' hyperthyroidism. Some clones in this sample may be carry-over from other donors' samples. Donor details come from another sample of the same person, matched by shared clones. What was sequenced was peripheral blood. The chain couples TRBV19 to TRBJ1-2, with TRBD1 identical over 11 junction bases. This receptor carries the CDR3 CASSIAGTGGYGYTF. Read as DNA, the sequence is TGTGCCAGTAGTATAGCCGGGACAGGGGGCTATGGCTACACCTTC.